This T cell receptor beta chain was obtained from a study of cytomegalovirus exposure and HLA in healthy donors. The study ran its PCR with 60 Vbeta and 13 Jbeta primers. Profiled with immunoSEQ multiplex PCR; TCRdb holds only in-frame clones, not every one. The sample gives tens of thousands of clones, under 80% of which show up once; around 15% is in the top ten. This CDR3 has 16 amino acids. V trimming: 0 bases; J trimming: 7 bases; junction bases outside the gene matches: 9. Germline loops: CDR1 LGHNA, CDR2 YSLEER. Points from the study as a whole: Analyzed later, association rates of TCRs varied across HLA loci, with DRB1 most and HLA-C fewest. It is likely that the observed cluster of highly shared sequence variants was a sequencing artifact.

This clone was observed a few times. Its antigen remains unknown. The source is a male donor in good health and CMV-seropositive. The J gene is TRBJ1-5, the V gene TRBV4-3; TRBD1 aligns across 7 bases. The sample consisted of PBMCs. DNA of the CDR3: TGCGCCAGCAGCCAAGACCCCGACAGGGTACAACAGCCCCAGCATTTT. Translated, it gives CASSQDPDRVQQPQHF.